Sequencing of this T cell receptor beta chain was carried out in a study of blood T cell repertoires in COVID-19. At the level of the study: Whether acute or convalescent, the COVID-19 samples came from the United States, Italy and Spain. PBMCs, B-cell-depleted T cells, or T cells provided the cDNA or gDNA that made up the material.

Original processing notes: Reference gene primer amplification in the assay estimated nucleated cell counts. The data were produced by immunoSEQ multiplex PCR, yet TCRdb's version contains in-frame clones alone and is incomplete. From that table come the V and J calls and clone size; the DNA was used to work out D and trimming. This sample has over 35,000 clones; 92% occur once, and the top ten carry just under 9.5%. Germline V CDR1 and CDR2: SQVTM, ANQGSEA. V shed 0 bases and J 1 base; nucleotides not matched to a gene: 2. CDR3 size: 14 residues. The clonotype originates from a man aged 45-65 years with active COVID-19. The sample consisted of peripheral blood. The rearrangement joins TRBV29-1 to TRBJ1-1; the match to TRBD1 covers 7 bases. CDR3 DNA: TGCAGCGTTGAAGAAAGGACAGGGAACACTGAAGCTTTCTTT. This gives the protein CSVEERTGNTEAFF.